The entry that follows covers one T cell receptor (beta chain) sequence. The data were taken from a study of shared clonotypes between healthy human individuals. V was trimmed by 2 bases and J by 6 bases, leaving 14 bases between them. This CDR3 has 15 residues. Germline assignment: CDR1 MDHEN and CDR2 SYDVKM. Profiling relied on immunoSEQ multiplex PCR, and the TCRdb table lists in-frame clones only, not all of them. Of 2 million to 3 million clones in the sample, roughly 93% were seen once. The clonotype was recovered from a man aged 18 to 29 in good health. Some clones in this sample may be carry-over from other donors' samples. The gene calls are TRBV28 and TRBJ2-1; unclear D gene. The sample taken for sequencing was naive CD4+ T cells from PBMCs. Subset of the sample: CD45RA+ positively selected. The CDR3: CASSLTQKVTNEQFF. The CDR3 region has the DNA TGTGCCAGCAGTTTAACGCAAAAGGTAACCAATGAGCAGTTCTTC.